One sample yielded the 22 T cell receptor beta chains listed below, sequenced in a study of immune heterogeneity within non-small cell lung tumors. With 32 V and 13 J primers, multiplex PCR amplified the TCR beta CDR3. TCRdb passed the multiplex PCR reads through MiXCR, listing each CDR3 protein once. The sample lists about 15,000 distinct CDR3 sequences; under 30% were seen once. As template, the study used bulk tumor genomic DNA at 550 to 700 ng per sample. In surgery, several biopsies were collected from each primary tumor at widely spaced sites. Curative operations were performed on patients who had untreated, newly diagnosed non-small cell lung cancer. What was sequenced was lung tumor tissue. The source is a man in his forties with non-small cell lung cancer.

This clonotype was counted a few times. CDR3 sequence: CAATVDGLPYEQYF. The CDR3 bases are TGTGCCGCTACCGTTGATGGCCTCCCCTACGAGCAGTACTTC. The rearrangement joins TRBV6-2 or TRBV6-3 to TRBJ2-7; D is uncertain. Germline V gene sequence: CDR1 MNHEY, CDR2 SVGEGT. V was trimmed by 11 bases and J by 2 bases, leaving 19 bases between them. The CDR3 loop spans 14 amino acids.

In its sample, this clonotype was seen a few times. The genes are TRBV11-3 and TRBJ2-1, with a possible D match to TRBD2 (5 bases). This CDR3 spans 12 amino acids. Trimming pared 1 base from V and 15 bases from J, leaving 13 bases between. The germline V gene encodes CDR1 SGHNT and CDR2 YENEEA. CDR3 region: CASSLGSARRFF. The CDR3 DNA reads as TGTGCCAGCAGCTTAGGTAGCGCTAGGCGGTTCTTC.

This clonotype is medium-sized in the sample. V is TRBV19 and J is TRBJ2-7; no clear D gene. The germline V gene has CDR1 LNHDA and CDR2 SQIVND (reference sequence). V was trimmed by 1 base and J by 5 bases, leaving 12 bases between them. The CDR3 is 14 amino acids. The CDR3 nucleotides read TGTGCCAGTAGTATAGGCGGTAGGATCCACGAGCAGTACTTC. Its translation is CASSIGGRIHEQYF.

V gene TRBV4-2 combines with J gene TRBJ1-1; TRBD1 is a possible D gene (5 bases). V lost 7 bases and J 5 bases, leaving 14 bases between the germline ends. The CDR3 covers 13 residues. Germline assignment: CDR1 LGHNA and CDR2 YNFKEQ. The CDR3: CASKPPGRTEAFF. CDR3 in DNA: TGTGCCAGCAAGCCCCCAGGGCGGACTGAAGCTTTCTTT.

Ten or more counts support this clonotype. The CDR3 sequence is CASSSRGGDYGYTF. DNA for the CDR3: TGTGCCAGCAGTTCAAGGGGAGGGGACTATGGCTACACCTTC. The genes are TRBV6-2 or TRBV6-3 and TRBJ1-2; D possibly corresponds to TRBD1 (5 bases). This CDR3 has 14 residues. The V gene's germline CDR1 is MNHEY and CDR2 SVGEGT. V lost 4 bases and J lost 3, with 12 bases in between.

The sample holds many counts of this clonotype. The rearrangement links TRBV7-9 to TRBJ1-2, with D perhaps TRBD1 (6 bases). The CDR3 contains 14 residues. Per germline, CDR1 SEHNR and CDR2 FQNEAQ (reference sequence). V lost 5 bases to trimming and J lost 8 bases, with 18 bases between them. For the CDR3, the DNA is TGTGCCAGCAGCCCCACCCGGGGGCGCAGAGGCTACACCTTC. Translated: CASSPTRGRRGYTF.

A remark on this clonotype: This may arise from a read error, as a much more abundant clone is one base away. V usage is TRBV30 and J usage is TRBJ1-2; tentative D call: TRBD1 (6 bases). Germline lookup yields CDR1 GTSNPN and CDR2 SVGIG (reference sequence). V lost 6 bases to trimming and J lost 7 bases, with 12 bases between them. CDR3 length equals 11 residues. In DNA form, the CDR3 reads TGTGCCTGTAAACAGGGTCCTGGCTACACCTTC. Its protein is CACKQGPGYTF. The full variable domain, its missing parts supplied by reference TRBV30 and TRBJ1-2, is SQTIHQWPATLVQPVGSPLSLECTVEGTSNPNLYWYRQAAGRGLQLLFYSVGIGQISSEVPQNLSASRPQDRQFILSSKKLLLSDSGFYLCACKQGPGYTFGSGTRLTVV.

This clonotype was observed at least ten times. The chain combines TRBV20-1 with TRBJ1-5; D ambiguous. Trimming took off 4 bases at V and 3 bases at J, with 10 bases between the two ends. This CDR3 region has 13 residues. CDR1 is DFQATT and CDR2 is SNEGSKA in the germline V gene (reference sequence). In DNA, the CDR3 is TGCAGTGCTACCGAGACTTACAATCAGCCCCAGCATTTT. Translating gives CSATETYNQPQHF.

This clonotype was counted only a few times. Germline and junction disagree at one end, which may indicate a read error. The rearrangement joins TRBV11-2 to TRBJ1-1; no definite D call. Germline V gene sequence: CDR1 SGHAT, CDR2 FQNNGV. The CDR3 is 13 amino acids. The CDR3 loop reads CDSSLGPAAEAFF. CDR3 DNA sequence: TGTGACAGCAGCTTAGGGCCAGCGGCTGAAGCTTTCTTT. Filled out from reference TRBV11-2 and TRBJ1-1, the complete variable domain reads EAGVAQSPRYKIIEKRQSVAFWCNPISGHATLYWYQQILGQGPKLLIQFQNNGVVDDSQLPKDRFSAERLKGVDSTLKIQPAKLEDSAVYLCDSSLGPAAEAFFGQGTRLTVV.

The chain carries TRBV12-3 or TRBV12-4 and TRBJ1-4; 10 nucleotides line up with TRBD1. This CDR3 comprises 14 residues. The V and J ends lost 5 bases and 5 bases, in that order; junction bases with no gene match: 2. In DNA form, the CDR3 reads TGTGCCAGCAGTCCGGGACAGGGGAATGAAAAACTGTTTTTT. This gives the protein CASSPGQGNEKLFF.

This clonotype is termed medium-sized (0.01 to 0.1%). The chain has TRBV6-2 or TRBV6-3 and TRBJ2-3; a possible D gene is TRBD2 (6 bases). Trimming left V 10 bases short and J 4 bases short, with 21 bases between. Looked up from germline, CDR1 is MNHEY and CDR2 is SVGEGT. This CDR3 has 15 amino acids. The CDR3 here is CATREAGVGADTQYF. CDR3 coding DNA: TGTGCCACCAGGGAGGCCGGGGTGGGGGCAGATACGCAGTATTTT.

Regarding this clonotype: This likely comes from a read error, as the CDR3 has no conserved phenylalanine or tryptophan at its end. V and J are TRBV7-2 and TRBJ1-2; 7 bases fit TRBD1. CDR1 and CDR2 (germline): SGHTA, FQGNSA. CDR3 size: 15 residues. The V gene end was trimmed by 5 bases and the J gene end by 8 bases; junction bases not matched to a gene: 14. CDR3 coding DNA: TGTGCCAGCAGCCCCAGCGGCTTACAGGGGCACGGCTACACCCTC. This translates into CASSPSGLQGHGYTL.

In this sample, this clonotype is medium-sized. Here the CDR3 reads CASSYSGLAGVYNEQFF. The CDR3, as DNA: TGTGCCAGCAGTTACTCGGGACTAGCGGGAGTGTACAATGAGCAGTTCTTC. This chain uses TRBV6-5 with TRBJ2-1; 14 bases align to TRBD2. CDR1 MNHEY and CDR2 SVGAGI come from the germline V gene. Trimming removed 0 bases from V and 4 bases from J; junction bases left unmatched: 2. The CDR3 has 17 residues.

On this clonotype itself: A clone one base away is much larger, so this may be a read error. The V call is TRBV12-3 or TRBV12-4, the J call TRBJ1-2; 8 bases map to TRBD1. The V segment lost 5 bases and the J segment 6 bases; nucleotides outside the gene matches: 11. This CDR3 is built from 15 residues. CDR3 region: CASSLGQGSYHGYTF. The CDR3, as DNA: TGTGCCAGCAGTCTTGGACAGGGCTCTTACCATGGCTACACCTTC.

The table lists this clonotype with many counts. V usage is TRBV27 and J usage is TRBJ2-1; D possibly corresponds to TRBD2 (6 bases). CDR1 and CDR2 (germline): MNHEY, SMNVEV (reference sequence). V was trimmed by 7 bases and J by 8 bases, leaving 21 bases between them. The length of the CDR3 is 15 residues. CDR3 in DNA: TGTGCCAGCACCCGACCGGGACTTTTGGGCGATGAGCAGTTCTTC. Encoded protein: CASTRPGLLGDEQFF.

This clonotype was seen repeatedly, ten times or more. This chain uses TRBV6-5 with TRBJ2-3; D unclear. Germline assignment: CDR1 MNHEY and CDR2 SVGAGI. The CDR3 is 16 amino acids. The ends were cut back, 4 bases at V and 1 base at J, with 15 bases in the middle. CDR3 DNA: TGTGCCAGCAGTTCGCTCGATAGGTTTGGCACAGATACGCAGTATTTT. It yields the protein CASSSLDRFGTDTQYF.

Concerning this clonotype: A much larger clone sits a single nucleotide away, making a read error possible. V gene TRBV14 combines with J gene TRBJ2-1; 7 bases match TRBD2. Germline CDR1 SGHDN, CDR2 FVKESK. V dropped 6 bases and J dropped 9; count of bases not matched to a gene: 26. This CDR3 has 19 residues. The CDR3 DNA reads as TGTGCCAGCAGTCTAGACTCCGGAGGACTATCGGGGGGAGGTGGTGAGCAGTTCTTC. Its protein product is CASSLDSGGLSGGGGEQFF. Full variable domain (outside the CDR3, taken from reference TRBV14 and TRBJ2-1): EAGVTQFPSHSVIEKGQTVTLRCDPISGHDNLYWYRRVMGKEIKFLLHFVKESKQDESGMPNNRFLAERTGGTYSTLKVQPAELEDSGVYFCASSLDSGGLSGGGGEQFFGPGTRLTVL.

A word on this clonotype: This could be a read error, since a much larger clone is one nucleotide away. The CDR3 DNA sequence: TGTGCCAGCACTACACATTACGCAGGGGCCAACCTGAAAGCTTTCTTT. It specifies CASTTHYAGANLKAFF. The genes are TRBV27 and TRBJ1-1, with D perhaps matching TRBD1 (6 bases). Germline CDR1 and CDR2: MNHEY and SMNVEV (reference sequence). The CDR3 has 16 amino acids. Trimming pared 7 bases from V and 9 bases from J, leaving 27 bases between.

By frequency in the sample, this clonotype is medium-sized. Here the CDR3 DNA reads TGTGCCACCGATAGCGGGAGATCGAACTACAATGAGCAGTTCTTC. Translation gives CATDSGRSNYNEQFF. The chain combines TRBV10-3 with TRBJ2-1; 9 positions agree with TRBD2. The CDR3 covers 15 residues. V lost 10 bases, J lost 3 bases, and 10 bases stayed unmatched. CDR1 is ENHRY and CDR2 is SYGVKD in the germline V gene.

This clonotype was observed a single time. This chain connects TRBV6-7 to TRBJ2-1, with D unclear. TRBV6-7 is recorded as an ORF, its role being uncertain. The CDR3 runs 18 residues. Trimming left V 5 bases short and J 6 bases short, with 26 bases between. The CDR3 spells CASSATRFSLTTSNEQFF. CDR3 DNA: TGTGCCAGCAGTGCCACCCGTTTTTCCTTAACGACCTCCAATGAGCAGTTCTTC.

This clonotype has just a few counts. Written as DNA, the CDR3 is TGTGCCAGCAGTTTGGGACAGGTGATCAATCAGCCCCAGCATTTT. Protein sequence: CASSLGQVINQPQHF. This chain links TRBV7-2 with TRBJ1-5, with TRBD1 matching 8 bases. The CDR3 length is 15 residues. Looked up from germline, CDR1 is SGHTA and CDR2 is FQGNSA. The V segment lost 6 bases and the J segment 3 bases; nucleotides outside the gene matches: 7.

The sample holds many counts of this clonotype. The rearrangement joins TRBV20-1 to TRBJ2-4, with D unresolved. Germline V lookup: CDR1 DFQATT, CDR2 SNEGSKA (reference sequence). The V end lost 3 bases, the J end lost 6 bases, and 12 bases lay between the germline ends. The CDR3 covers 13 residues. CDR3: CSASSPDRNIQYF. The CDR3 DNA reads as TGCAGTGCTAGTAGCCCCGATCGAAACATTCAGTACTTC.